This passage covers 28 T cell receptor beta chains from one sample sequenced in a study of blood T cell repertoires in COVID-19. The data were produced by immunoSEQ multiplex PCR, yet TCRdb's version contains in-frame clones alone and is incomplete. Of about 300,000 clones listed, around 92% were seen once; the top ten hold under 3%. The sample consisted of PBMCs or T cells enriched from blood (not recorded which). The origin of the receptors is a woman aged 50 to 60 who had been exposed to COVID-19.

The J gene is TRBJ2-7, the V gene TRBV2; 7 bases line up with TRBD1. The CDR3 is 13 amino acids. Germline V CDR1 and CDR2: SNHLY, FYNNEI. Trimming removed 8 bases from V and 5 bases from J; junction bases left unmatched: 9. CDR3 amino acids: CASRSQGLHEQYF. CDR3 bases: TGTGCCAGCCGTTCACAGGGGCTCCACGAGCAGTACTTC. The full variable domain, its missing parts supplied by reference TRBV2 and TRBJ2-7, is EPEVTQTPSHQVTQMGQEVILRCVPISNHLYFYWYRQILGQKVEFLVSFYNNEISEKSEIFDDQFSVERPDGSNFTLKIRSTKLEDSAMYFCASRSQGLHEQYFGPGTRLTVT.

The chain carries TRBV20-1 and TRBJ2-7, with 7 bases that match TRBD1. Germline CDR1 is DFQATT and CDR2 is SNEGSKA (reference sequence). V was clipped by 3 bases and J by 4 bases; unmatched bases: 6. CDR3 length: 13 amino acids. CDR3 in amino acids: CSASGTADYEQYF. CDR3 DNA sequence: TGCAGTGCTAGTGGGACAGCTGATTACGAGCAGTACTTC.

The chain recombines TRBV25-1 with TRBJ2-1; 9 bases fit TRBD2. The junction had 3 bases not matched to a gene; V was cut back by 2 bases and J by 4 bases. Germline CDR1 and CDR2: MGHDK and SYGVNS. This CDR3 comprises 15 residues. DNA of the CDR3: TGTGCCAGCAGTGAAAGCGGGGGGCGGTACAATGAGCAGTTCTTC. It translates to CASSESGGRYNEQFF.

The chain joins TRBV28 to TRBJ1-2; 7 nucleotides line up with TRBD1. The J segment lost 7 bases and the V segment lost 2 bases, leaving 16 bases of the junction unmatched. Germline-derived CDR1 and CDR2 are MDHEN and SYDVKM. The CDR3 runs to 17 residues. The DNA for the CDR3 is TGTGCCAGCAGTTTACCCGGGACAGTCCTTTCCGGGGGTGGCTACACCTTC. Amino acids: CASSLPGTVLSGGGYTF.

This clone was counted between two and nine times. No conserved phenylalanine or tryptophan is present at the end of the CDR3, so a read error is the likely explanation. The limits of the CDR3 on the DNA are not certain, so only TCRdb's listed CDR3 is given. The rearrangement joins TRBV12-5 to TRBJ1-6; the table names TRBD1, a call not compared with the DNA. CDR1 is LGHNT, CDR2 FRNRAP, per germline. Ends included, the CDR3 has 9 residues. The CDR3 region is CASGLVVGP.

This chain joins TRBV14 and TRBJ1-1, with D possibly matching TRBD1 (5 bases). The CDR3 is 16 residues long. Germline CDR1 SGHDN, CDR2 FVKESK. The V and J ends lost 0 bases and 4 bases respectively, with 15 bases between them. The CDR3 DNA reads TGTGCCAGCAGCCAAGATCTGTCGGGGGGAGGCACTGAAGCTTTCTTT. Translating gives CASSQDLSGGGTEAFF.

This clone appeared a single time. The genes are TRBV21-1 and TRBJ2-7; TRBD1 was called by the table and not checked on the DNA. TRBV21-1 is a documented pseudogene. The CDR3 consists of 14 residues. Here the CDR3 reads CASRKGQGVNEQYF. CDR3 coding DNA: TGTGCCAGCCGAAAGGGACAGGGTGTCAACGAGCAGTACTTC.

The chain recombines TRBV5-1 with TRBJ1-5; TRBD1 matches at 8 bases. CDR1 and CDR2 from the germline V gene are SGHRS and YFSETQ. CDR3 length: 17 amino acids. The V gene end was trimmed by 0 bases and the J gene end by 1 base; junction bases not matched to a gene: 6. DNA of the CDR3: TGCGCCAGCAGCTTGGGGACAGGGATTTTGAGCAATCAGCCCCAGCATTTT. This translates into CASSLGTGILSNQPQHF.

A single count supports this clone. The chain employs TRBV19 and TRBJ1-5; D is perhaps TRBD1 (5 bases). The CDR3 contains 16 residues. Germline CDR1 and CDR2: LNHDA and SQIVND (reference sequence). V dropped 2 bases and J dropped 0 bases, with 11 bases sitting between them. This CDR3 is CASSILGTYSNQPQHF. CDR3 bases: TGTGCCAGTAGTATACTTGGGACTTATAGCAATCAGCCCCAGCATTTT.

The J gene is TRBJ1-1, the V gene TRBV4-2; D gene uncertain. CDR3 length: 16 residues. The germline V and J ends were trimmed by 3 bases and 6 bases, with 20 bases remaining between them. The germline V gene encodes CDR1 LGHNA and CDR2 YNFKEQ. CDR3 sequence: CASSHPLRERFPEAFF. The CDR3, as DNA: TGTGCCAGCAGCCACCCCCTCCGGGAGCGTTTCCCTGAAGCTTTCTTT.

The rearrangement links TRBV7-9 to TRBJ1-6, with TRBD1 identical over 9 bases. The V segment lost 5 bases and the J segment 7 bases; nucleotides outside the gene matches: 6. Per the germline V gene, CDR1 is SEHNR and CDR2 is FQNEAQ (reference sequence). The CDR3 has 15 amino acids. The CDR3 DNA sequence: TGTGCCAGCAGCCCGGGACAGGGCGTCAATTCACCCCTCCACTTT. This translates into CASSPGQGVNSPLHF.

The chain is built from TRBV6-5 and TRBJ1-5; 9 bases match TRBD1. Germline CDR1 and CDR2: MNHEY and SVGAGI. CDR3 length equals 15 residues. Germline trimming cut 8 bases from V and 5 bases from J; bases unmatched to any gene: 10. The DNA for the CDR3 is TGTGCCAGCGGGGGACAGGGTTGGTACGATCAGCCCCAGCATTTT. It yields the protein CASGGQGWYDQPQHF.

The rearrangement uses TRBV11-1 and TRBJ2-5; 10 bases match TRBD1. Looked up from germline, CDR1 is SGHAT and CDR2 is FQDESV (reference sequence). The CDR3 sequence is 15 residues long. V trimming: 3 bases; J trimming: 4 bases; junction bases outside the gene matches: 5. The CDR3 is CASSFVTGGGETQYF. In DNA form, the CDR3 reads TGTGCCAGCAGCTTCGTGACAGGGGGCGGAGAGACCCAGTACTTC. The whole variable domain, remainder taken from reference TRBV11-1 and TRBJ2-5, is EAEVAQSPRYKITEKSQAVAFWCDPISGHATLYWYRQILGQGPELLVQFQDESVVDDSQLPKDRFSAERLKGVDSTLKIQPAELGDSAMYLCASSFVTGGGETQYFGPGTRLLVL.

This rearrangement joins TRBV2 to TRBJ2-2; no firm D call. Looked up from germline, CDR1 is SNHLY and CDR2 is FYNNEI. The CDR3 is 13 amino acids. The V gene lost 7 bases and the J gene lost 3 bases, with 9 bases spanning the gap. CDR3 DNA: TGTGCCAGCACTGGCACCTACACCGGGGAGCTGTTTTTT. It encodes CASTGTYTGELFF.

The table lists this clone with a count of one. The rearrangement uses TRBV7-6 and TRBJ2-5; D may be TRBD2 (6 bases). Germline V gene data show CDR1 as SGHVS and CDR2 as FNYEAQ. Trimming took off 5 bases at V and 5 bases at J, with 24 bases between the two ends. CDR3 length: 17 residues. This CDR3 reads CASSLPVAGSILETQYF. CDR3 bases: TGTGCCAGCAGCCTACCCGTGGCGGGGTCTATTCTGGAGACCCAGTACTTC.

The chain couples TRBV4-2 to TRBJ1-1; TRBD1 agrees at 7 bases. Per germline, CDR1 LGHNA and CDR2 YNFKEQ. Trimming took 0 bases from V and 7 from J; bases not matched to a gene: 5. The CDR3 is made up of 14 amino acids. CDR3 nucleotides: TGTGCCAGCAGCCAAGAACAGGGGAGGAATGAAGCTTTCTTT. Protein: CASSQEQGRNEAFF.

V usage is TRBV6-5 and J usage is TRBJ2-3, with TRBD2 identical over 7 bases. Germline trimming cut 6 bases from V and 5 bases from J; bases unmatched to any gene: 11. The CDR3 length is 15 residues. Germline V lookup: CDR1 MNHEY, CDR2 SVGAGI. Written as DNA, the CDR3 is TGTGCCAGCAGACTCGGGGGGTCGAACCTAGATACGCAGTATTTT. Residues: CASRLGGSNLDTQYF.

Comments on this clone: This clone may be a read error of a much larger clone one base away. The rearrangement uses TRBV27 and TRBJ2-7, with 7 bases matching TRBD1. Germline loops: CDR1 MNHEY, CDR2 SMNVEV (reference sequence). The V segment lost 7 bases and the J segment 0 bases; nucleotides outside the gene matches: 3. This CDR3 has 13 amino acids. This chain's CDR3 is CASTPGGSYEQYF. CDR3 nucleotides: TGTGCCAGCACCCCAGGGGGCTCCTACGAGCAGTACTTC.

The chain couples TRBV7-2 to TRBJ2-3; a weak D match, TRBD1 (6 bases). The CDR3 has 14 amino acids. The V gene's germline CDR1 is SGHTA and CDR2 FQGNSA. The ends were cut back, 6 bases at V and 4 bases at J, with 14 bases in the middle. The CDR3 bases are TGTGCCAGCAGGAGGGGGTTGGGCCCAGATACGCAGTATTTT. Its translation is CASRRGLGPDTQYF. Full variable domain (missing parts from reference TRBV7-2 and TRBJ2-3): GAGVSQSPSNKVTEKGKDVELRCDPISGHTALYWYRQSLGQGLEFLIYFQGNSAPDKSGLPSDRFSAERTGGSVSTLTIQRTQQEDSAVYLCASRRGLGPDTQYFGPGTRLTVL.

V usage is TRBV3-1 (or the pseudogene TRBV3-2) and J usage is TRBJ1-6, with D hard to call. Germline V gives CDR1 LGHDT, CDR2 YNNKEL (reference sequence). Deletions cut 1 base from V and 1 base from J, with 5 bases between. The CDR3 extends over 15 amino acids. CDR3 sequence (DNA): TGTGCCAGCAGCCAAGTTCGGTCCTATAATTCACCCCTCCACTTT. Translation gives CASSQVRSYNSPLHF.

This chain uses TRBV11-2 with TRBJ2-5; 9 bases map to TRBD2. V dropped 2 bases and J dropped 4; count of bases not matched to a gene: 8. Germline V lookup: CDR1 SGHAT, CDR2 FQNNGV. This CDR3 has 16 residues. The DNA of the CDR3 is TGTGCCAGCAGCTTATCGCTAGCGGGGAGCGGAGAGACCCAGTACTTC. Translating gives CASSLSLAGSGETQYF.

This rearrangement joins TRBV28 to TRBJ2-7, with D possibly matching TRBD1 (6 bases). The CDR3 has 15 amino acids. V shed 4 bases and J shed 0 bases, with 13 bases lying between them. Looked up from germline, CDR1 is MDHEN and CDR2 is SYDVKM. The CDR3 DNA reads as TGTGCCAGCAGTTCCAGGGGTCTGCTCTCCTACGAGCAGTACTTC. It yields the protein CASSSRGLLSYEQYF.

The chain employs TRBV27 and TRBJ2-5; no clear D gene. The germline V gene encodes CDR1 MNHEY and CDR2 SMNVEV (reference sequence). The CDR3 spans 13 residues. Trimming stripped 6 bases from V and 5 bases from J, with 13 bases between. The CDR3 coding sequence is TGTGCCAGCAGCCCGGCGGTGTGGGAGACCCAGTACTTC. Amino acids: CASSPAVWETQYF.

The gene calls are TRBV19 and TRBJ2-2, with 12 bases fitting TRBD1. The junction had 11 bases not matched to a gene; V was cut back by 5 bases and J by 7 bases. Germline V CDR1 and CDR2: LNHDA, SQIVND (reference sequence). CDR3 length equals 17 residues. The CDR3 here is CASSAPGQGAWGGELFF. As DNA, the CDR3 is TGTGCCAGTAGTGCACCGGGACAGGGGGCTTGGGGCGGGGAGCTGTTTTTT.

The rearrangement links TRBV11-1 to TRBJ2-1, with 7 bases that match TRBD2. This CDR3 is 14 amino acids long. V lost 0 bases to trimming and J lost 7 bases; unmatched junction nucleotides: 3. In germline, CDR1 is SGHAT, CDR2 FQDESV (reference sequence). The CDR3 region has the DNA TGTGCCAGCAGCTTAGCCGGGGGGAGTAATGAGCAGTTCTTC. Its protein is CASSLAGGSNEQFF.

V is TRBV29-1 and J is TRBJ2-1; D perhaps matches TRBD2 (5 bases). The ends were cut back, 8 bases at V and 1 base at J, with 21 bases in the middle. The length of the CDR3 is 16 residues. Germline loops: CDR1 SQVTM, CDR2 ANQGSEA. The CDR3 here is CSSEVALGVSYNEQFF. CDR3 coding DNA: TGCAGCTCCGAAGTGGCCCTCGGGGTGTCCTACAATGAGCAGTTCTTC.

This chain links TRBV11-2 with TRBJ2-7; tentatively, D is TRBD1 (5 bases). The germline gives CDR1 SGHAT, CDR2 FQNNGV. This CDR3 comprises 13 residues. Trimming left V 1 base short and J 5 bases short, with 9 bases between. CDR3: CASSLGSGHEQYF. The CDR3, as DNA: TGTGCCAGCAGCTTAGGGTCAGGGCACGAGCAGTACTTC.

This sequence joins TRBV6-5 and TRBJ1-1; D ambiguous. Trimming removed 6 bases at V and 0 bases at J, with 8 bases between. The CDR3 covers 13 residues. Looked up from germline, CDR1 is MNHEY and CDR2 is SVGAGI. CDR3: CASRITVNTEAFF. CDR3 nucleotide sequence: TGTGCCAGCAGGATTACAGTGAACACTGAAGCTTTCTTT.